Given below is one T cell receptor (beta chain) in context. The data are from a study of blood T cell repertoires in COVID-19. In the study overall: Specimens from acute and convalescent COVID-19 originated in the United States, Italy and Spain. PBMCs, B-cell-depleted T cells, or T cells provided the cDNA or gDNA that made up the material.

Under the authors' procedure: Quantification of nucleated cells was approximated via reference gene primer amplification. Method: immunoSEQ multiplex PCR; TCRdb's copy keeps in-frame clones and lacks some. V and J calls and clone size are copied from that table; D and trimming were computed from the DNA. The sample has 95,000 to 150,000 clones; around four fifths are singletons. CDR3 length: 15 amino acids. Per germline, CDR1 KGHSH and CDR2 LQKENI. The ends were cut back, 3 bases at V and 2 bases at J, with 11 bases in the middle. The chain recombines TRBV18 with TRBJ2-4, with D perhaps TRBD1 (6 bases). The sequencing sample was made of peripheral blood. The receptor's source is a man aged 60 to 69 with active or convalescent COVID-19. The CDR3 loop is CASSPQGFTKNIQYF. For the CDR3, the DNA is TGTGCCAGCTCACCCCAGGGGTTCACCAAAAACATTCAGTACTTC.